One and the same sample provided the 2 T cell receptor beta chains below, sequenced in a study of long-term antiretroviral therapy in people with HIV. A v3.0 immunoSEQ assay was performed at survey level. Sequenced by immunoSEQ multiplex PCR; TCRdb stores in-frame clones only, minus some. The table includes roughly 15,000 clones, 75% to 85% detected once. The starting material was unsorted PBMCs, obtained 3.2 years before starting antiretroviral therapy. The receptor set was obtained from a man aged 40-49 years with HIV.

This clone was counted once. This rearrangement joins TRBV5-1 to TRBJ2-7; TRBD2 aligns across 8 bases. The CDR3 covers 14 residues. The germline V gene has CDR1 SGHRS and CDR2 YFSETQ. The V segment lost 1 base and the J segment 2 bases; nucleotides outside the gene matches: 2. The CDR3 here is CASSLRGGPYEQYF. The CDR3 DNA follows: TGCGCCAGCAGCTTGCGGGGGGGACCCTACGAGCAGTACTTC.

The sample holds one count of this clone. The CDR3 region has the DNA TGTGCCAGCAGCTTTTTCGGGGGCGGGAGTCTAGATACGCAGTATTTT. Amino acid sequence: CASSFFGGGSLDTQYF. V usage is TRBV5-6 and J usage is TRBJ2-3; D might be TRBD2 (7 bases). The CDR3 is 16 residues long. Germline V gives CDR1 SGHDT, CDR2 YYEEEE. The V end lost 2 bases, the J end lost 5 bases, and 18 bases lay between the germline ends.